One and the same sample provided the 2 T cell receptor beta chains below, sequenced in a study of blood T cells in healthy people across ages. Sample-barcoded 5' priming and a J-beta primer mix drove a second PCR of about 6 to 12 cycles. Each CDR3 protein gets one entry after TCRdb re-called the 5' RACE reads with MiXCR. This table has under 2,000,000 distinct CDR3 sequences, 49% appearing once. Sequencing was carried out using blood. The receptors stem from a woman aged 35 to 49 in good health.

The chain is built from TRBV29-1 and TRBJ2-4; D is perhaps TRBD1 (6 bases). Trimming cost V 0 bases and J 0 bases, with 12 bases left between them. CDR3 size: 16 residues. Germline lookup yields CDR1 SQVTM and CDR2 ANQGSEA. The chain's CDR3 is CSVEDRPGVAKNIQYF. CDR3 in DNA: TGCAGCGTTGAAGATCGTCCAGGGGTAGCCAAAAACATTCAGTACTTC.

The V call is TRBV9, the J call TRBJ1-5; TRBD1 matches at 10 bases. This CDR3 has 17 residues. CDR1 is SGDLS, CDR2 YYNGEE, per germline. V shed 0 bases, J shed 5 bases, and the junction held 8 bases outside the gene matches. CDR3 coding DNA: TGTGCCAGCAGCGTAGGTCATCACGGGACAGGGGATCAGCCCCAGCATTTT. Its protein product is CASSVGHHGTGDQPQHF.